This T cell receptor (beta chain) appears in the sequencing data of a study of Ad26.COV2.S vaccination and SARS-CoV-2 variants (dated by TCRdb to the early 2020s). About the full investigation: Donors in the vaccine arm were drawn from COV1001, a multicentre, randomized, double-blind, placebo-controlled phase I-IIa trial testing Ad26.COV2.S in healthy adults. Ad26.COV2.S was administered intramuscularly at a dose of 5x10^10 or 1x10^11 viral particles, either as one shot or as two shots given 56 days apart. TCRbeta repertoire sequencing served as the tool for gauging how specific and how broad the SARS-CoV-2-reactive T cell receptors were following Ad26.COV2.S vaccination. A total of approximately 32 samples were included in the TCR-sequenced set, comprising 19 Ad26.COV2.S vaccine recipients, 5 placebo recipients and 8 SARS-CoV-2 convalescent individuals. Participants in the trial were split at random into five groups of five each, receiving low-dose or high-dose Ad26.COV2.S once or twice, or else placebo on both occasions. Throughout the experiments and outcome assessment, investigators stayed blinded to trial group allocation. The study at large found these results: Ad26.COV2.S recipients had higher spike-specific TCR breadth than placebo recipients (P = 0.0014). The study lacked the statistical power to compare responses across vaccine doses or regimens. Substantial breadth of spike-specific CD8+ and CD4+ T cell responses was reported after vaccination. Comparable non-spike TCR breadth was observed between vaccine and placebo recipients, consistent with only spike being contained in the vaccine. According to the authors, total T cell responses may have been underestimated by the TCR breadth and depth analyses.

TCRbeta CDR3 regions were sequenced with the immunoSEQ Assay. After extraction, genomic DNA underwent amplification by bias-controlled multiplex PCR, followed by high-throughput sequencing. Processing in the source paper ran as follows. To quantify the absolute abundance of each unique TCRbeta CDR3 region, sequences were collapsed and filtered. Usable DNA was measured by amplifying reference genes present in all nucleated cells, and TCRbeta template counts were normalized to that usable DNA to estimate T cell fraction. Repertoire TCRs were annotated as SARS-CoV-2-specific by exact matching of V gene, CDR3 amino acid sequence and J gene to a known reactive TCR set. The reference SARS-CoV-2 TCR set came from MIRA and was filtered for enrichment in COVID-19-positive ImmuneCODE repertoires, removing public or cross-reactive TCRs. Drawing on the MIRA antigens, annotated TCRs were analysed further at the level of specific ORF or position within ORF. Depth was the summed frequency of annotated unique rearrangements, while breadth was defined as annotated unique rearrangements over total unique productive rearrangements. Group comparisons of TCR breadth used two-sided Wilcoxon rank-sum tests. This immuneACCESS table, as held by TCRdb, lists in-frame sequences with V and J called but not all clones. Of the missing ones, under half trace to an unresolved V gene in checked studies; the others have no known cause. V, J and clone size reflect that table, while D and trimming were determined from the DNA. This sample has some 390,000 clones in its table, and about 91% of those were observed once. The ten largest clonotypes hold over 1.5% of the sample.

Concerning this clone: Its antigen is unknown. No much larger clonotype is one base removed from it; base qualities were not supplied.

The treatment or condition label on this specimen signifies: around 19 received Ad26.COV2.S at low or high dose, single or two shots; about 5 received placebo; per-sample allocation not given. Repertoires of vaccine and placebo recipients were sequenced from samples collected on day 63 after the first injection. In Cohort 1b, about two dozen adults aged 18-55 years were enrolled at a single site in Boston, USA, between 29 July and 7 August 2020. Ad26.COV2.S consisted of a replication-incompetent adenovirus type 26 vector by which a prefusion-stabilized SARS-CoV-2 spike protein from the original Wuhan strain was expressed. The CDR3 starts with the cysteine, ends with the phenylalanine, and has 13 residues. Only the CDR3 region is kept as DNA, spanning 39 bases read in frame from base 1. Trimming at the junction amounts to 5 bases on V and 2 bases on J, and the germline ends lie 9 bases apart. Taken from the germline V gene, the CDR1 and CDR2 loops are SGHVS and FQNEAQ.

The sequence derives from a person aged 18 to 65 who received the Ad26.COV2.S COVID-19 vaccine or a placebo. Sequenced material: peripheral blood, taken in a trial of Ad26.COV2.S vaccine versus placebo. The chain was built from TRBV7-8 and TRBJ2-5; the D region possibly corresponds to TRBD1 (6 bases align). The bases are TGTGCCAGCAGCCAGGACAGACAAGAGACCCAGTACTTC. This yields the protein CASSQDRQETQYF.